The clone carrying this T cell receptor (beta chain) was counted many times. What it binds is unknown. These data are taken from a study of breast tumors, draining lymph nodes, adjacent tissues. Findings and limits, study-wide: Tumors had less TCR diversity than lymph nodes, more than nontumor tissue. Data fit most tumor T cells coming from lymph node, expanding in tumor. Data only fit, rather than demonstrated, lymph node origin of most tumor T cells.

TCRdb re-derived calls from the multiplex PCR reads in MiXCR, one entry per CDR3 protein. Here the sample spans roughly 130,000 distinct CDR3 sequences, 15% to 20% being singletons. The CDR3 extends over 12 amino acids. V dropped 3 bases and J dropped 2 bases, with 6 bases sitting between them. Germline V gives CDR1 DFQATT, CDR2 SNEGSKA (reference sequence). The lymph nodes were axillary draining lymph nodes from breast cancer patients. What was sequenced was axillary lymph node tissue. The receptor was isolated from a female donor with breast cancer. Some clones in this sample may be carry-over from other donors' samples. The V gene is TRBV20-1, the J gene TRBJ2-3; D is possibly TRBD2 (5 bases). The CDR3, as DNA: TGCAGTGCTAGTAGCGCCACAGATACGCAGTATTTT. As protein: CSASSATDTQYF.